These 4 T cell receptor beta chains were all obtained from the same sample, sequenced in a study of patients and donors after allogeneic stem cell transplantation. TCRdb reanalysed the RT-PCR reads using MiXCR and keeps one entry per CDR3 protein. Altogether about a million distinct CDR3 sequences are present, about a sixth being singletons, with the ten largest covering around 6%. The sequenced sample was blood, either unsorted or a sorted T cell fraction (not recorded which). Source of these receptors: a human donor who was either an allogeneic HSCT recipient or a stem cell or donor lymphocyte infusion donor (not recorded which). It is not recorded whose cells these are; they may come from a transplant donor.

A few counts support this clonotype. The V gene is TRBV12-3 or TRBV12-4, the J gene TRBJ2-1, with D tentatively TRBD1 (5 bases). The V end was cut by 7 bases, the J end by 5 bases, with 15 bases between. The CDR3 consists of 14 residues. The CDR3 reads CASTQGQGHNEQFF. The CDR3 region has the DNA TGTGCCAGCACCCAAGGGCAGGGTCACAATGAGCAGTTCTTC.

This clonotype was counted many times. This sequence joins TRBV12-3 or TRBV12-4 and TRBJ1-2; D remains unclear. CDR3 length: 15 residues. Trimming took off 3 bases at V and 0 bases at J, with 11 bases between the two ends. CDR3 amino acids: CASSLTEGSNYGYTF. Here the CDR3 DNA reads TGTGCCAGCAGTTTGACGGAAGGGTCTAACTATGGCTACACCTTC.

A note on this clonotype: An end of the junction does not agree with germline; a read error may underlie this. The chain is built from TRBV6-5 and TRBJ1-1; D might be TRBD1 (6 bases). The germline CDR1 and CDR2 sequences are MNHEY and SVGAGI. CDR3 length: 12 amino acids. CDR3 DNA sequence: TGTGCCAGCAGCCGCCAGGGGACTCCCTCCGCATTT. Its translation: CASSRQGTPSAF.

This clonotype has ten or more counts. V usage is TRBV6-1 and J usage is TRBJ1-1, with 7 nucleotides matching TRBD1. V was clipped by 6 bases and J by 6 bases; unmatched bases: 7. There are 13 residues in the CDR3. Germline V gene sequence: CDR1 MNHNS, CDR2 SASEGT. CDR3 sequence reads: CASSRDRKSEAFF. As DNA, the CDR3 is TGTGCCAGCAGCCGGGACAGAAAATCTGAAGCTTTCTTT.